The clone carrying this T cell receptor (beta chain) was seen repeatedly, ten times or more. The data originate from a study of human T cells and chemical hapten exposure. TCRdb fed the RACE reads into MiXCR, producing one record per CDR3 protein. The sample lists about 62,000 distinct CDR3 sequences; around 6.6% were seen once. Time point of the sample: pre-sensitization, week 0. This sample's treatment: therapeutic diphenylcyclopropenone sensitization with weekly scalp DPC. Germline V gene sequence: CDR1 SGHRS, CDR2 YFSETQ. V was cut by 2 bases and J by 0 bases, with 24 bases left in between. This CDR3 has 21 residues.

The chain recombines TRBV5-1 with TRBJ2-6; the D gene is possibly TRBD1 (6 bases). The clonotype was recovered from a woman in her twenties or thirties with alopecia areata. Some clones in this sample may be carry-over from other donors' samples. The input for sequencing was whole blood, taken in connection with sensitization to the hapten diphenylcyclopropenone (DPC). CDR3 nucleotides: TGCGCCAGCAGCTTTCATATGCGGCCGGACAGCGCTCCCTCTGGGGCCAACGTCCTGACTTTC. Protein product: CASSFHMRPDSAPSGANVLTF.